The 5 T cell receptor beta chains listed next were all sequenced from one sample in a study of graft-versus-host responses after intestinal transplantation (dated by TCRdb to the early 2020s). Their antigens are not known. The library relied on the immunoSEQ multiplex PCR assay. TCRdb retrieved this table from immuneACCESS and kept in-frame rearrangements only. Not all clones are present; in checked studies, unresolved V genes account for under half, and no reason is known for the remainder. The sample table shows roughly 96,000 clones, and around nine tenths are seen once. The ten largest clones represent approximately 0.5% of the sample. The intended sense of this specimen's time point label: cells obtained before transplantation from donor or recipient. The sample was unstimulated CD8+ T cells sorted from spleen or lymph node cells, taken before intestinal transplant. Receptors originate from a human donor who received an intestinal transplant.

As DNA, the CDR3 is TGCGCCAGCAGCTTGGGGACAGAGAAAGGTTCACCCCTCCACTTT. Its protein product is CASSLGTEKGSPLHF. This chain connects TRBV5-1 to TRBJ1-6; D may be TRBD1 (6 bases). CDR3 length equals 15 residues. Deletions cut 0 bases from V and 9 bases from J, with 13 bases between. The germline V gene encodes CDR1 SGHRS and CDR2 YFSETQ. The full variable domain, its missing parts supplied by reference TRBV5-1 and TRBJ1-6, is KAGVTQTPRYLIKTRGQQVTLSCSPISGHRSVSWYQQTPGQGLQFLFEYFSETQRNKGNFPGRFSGRQFSNSRSEMNVSTLELGDSALYLCASSLGTEKGSPLHFGNGTRLTVT.

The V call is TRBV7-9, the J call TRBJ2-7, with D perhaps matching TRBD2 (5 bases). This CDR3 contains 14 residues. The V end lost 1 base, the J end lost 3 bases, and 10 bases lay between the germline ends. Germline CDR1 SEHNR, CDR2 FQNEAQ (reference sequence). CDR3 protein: CASSLVDGNYEQYF. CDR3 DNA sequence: TGTGCCAGCAGCTTAGTCGACGGGAACTACGAGCAGTACTTC.

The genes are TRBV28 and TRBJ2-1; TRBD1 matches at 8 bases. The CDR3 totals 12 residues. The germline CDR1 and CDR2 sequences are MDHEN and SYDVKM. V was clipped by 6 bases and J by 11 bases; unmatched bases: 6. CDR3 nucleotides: TGTGCCAGCAGCTCCCGACAGGGGCAGCAGTTCTTC. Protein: CASSSRQGQQFF.

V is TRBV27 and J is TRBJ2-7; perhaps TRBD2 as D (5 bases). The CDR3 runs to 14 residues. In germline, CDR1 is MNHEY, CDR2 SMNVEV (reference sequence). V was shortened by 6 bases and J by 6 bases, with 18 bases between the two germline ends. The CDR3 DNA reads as TGTGCCAGCAGCAAACCCGGGATACTAGGCGAGCAGTACTTC. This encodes CASSKPGILGEQYF.

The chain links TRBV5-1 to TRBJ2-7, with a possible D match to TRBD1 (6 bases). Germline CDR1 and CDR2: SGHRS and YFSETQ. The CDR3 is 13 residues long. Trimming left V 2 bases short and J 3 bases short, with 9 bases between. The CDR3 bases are TGCGCCAGCAGCTTTGCGACAGGCTACGAGCAGTACTTC. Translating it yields CASSFATGYEQYF.